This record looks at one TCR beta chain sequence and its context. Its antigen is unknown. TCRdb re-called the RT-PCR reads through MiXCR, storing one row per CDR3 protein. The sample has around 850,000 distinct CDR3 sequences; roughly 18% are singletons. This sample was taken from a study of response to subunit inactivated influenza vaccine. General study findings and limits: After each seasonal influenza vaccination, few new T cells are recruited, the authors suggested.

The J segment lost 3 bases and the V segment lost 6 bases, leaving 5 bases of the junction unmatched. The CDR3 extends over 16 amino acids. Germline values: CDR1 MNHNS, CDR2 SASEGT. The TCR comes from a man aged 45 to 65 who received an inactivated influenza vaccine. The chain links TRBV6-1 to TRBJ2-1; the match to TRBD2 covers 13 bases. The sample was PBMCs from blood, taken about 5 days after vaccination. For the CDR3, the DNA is TGTGCCAGCAGACCGGGACTAGCGGGGATCTACAATGAGCAGTTCTTC. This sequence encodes CASRPGLAGIYNEQFF.